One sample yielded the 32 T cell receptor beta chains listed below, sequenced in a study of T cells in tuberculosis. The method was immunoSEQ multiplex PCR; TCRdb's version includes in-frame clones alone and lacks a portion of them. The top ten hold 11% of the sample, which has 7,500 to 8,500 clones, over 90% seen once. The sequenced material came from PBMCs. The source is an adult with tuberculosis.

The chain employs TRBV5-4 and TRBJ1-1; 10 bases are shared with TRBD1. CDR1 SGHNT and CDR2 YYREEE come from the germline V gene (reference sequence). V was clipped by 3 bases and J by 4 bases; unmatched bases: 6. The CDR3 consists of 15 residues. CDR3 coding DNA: TGTGCCAGCAGCTCGTTACGGACAGGGGGCACTGAAGCTTTCTTT. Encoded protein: CASSSLRTGGTEAFF.

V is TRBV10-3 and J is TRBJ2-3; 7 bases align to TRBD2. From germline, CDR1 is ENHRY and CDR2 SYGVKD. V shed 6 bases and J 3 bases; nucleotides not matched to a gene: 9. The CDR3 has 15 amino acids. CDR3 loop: CAIRPSGGLTDTQYF. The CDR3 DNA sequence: TGTGCCATCAGACCTAGCGGCGGACTAACAGATACGCAGTATTTT.

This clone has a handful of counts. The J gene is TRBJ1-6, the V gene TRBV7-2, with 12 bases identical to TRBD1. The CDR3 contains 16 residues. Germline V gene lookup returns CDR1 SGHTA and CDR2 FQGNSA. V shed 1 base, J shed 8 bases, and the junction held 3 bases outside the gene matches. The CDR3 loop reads CASSLGGTGGDSPLHF. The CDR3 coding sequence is TGTGCCAGCAGCTTAGGAGGGACAGGGGGCGATTCACCCCTCCACTTT.

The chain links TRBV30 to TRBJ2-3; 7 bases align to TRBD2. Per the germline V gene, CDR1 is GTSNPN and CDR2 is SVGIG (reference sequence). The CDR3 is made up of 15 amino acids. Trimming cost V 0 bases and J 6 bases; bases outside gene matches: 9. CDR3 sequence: CAWSVGGLGSDTQYF. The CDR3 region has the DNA TGTGCCTGGAGTGTGGGAGGGTTAGGGTCGGATACGCAGTATTTT.

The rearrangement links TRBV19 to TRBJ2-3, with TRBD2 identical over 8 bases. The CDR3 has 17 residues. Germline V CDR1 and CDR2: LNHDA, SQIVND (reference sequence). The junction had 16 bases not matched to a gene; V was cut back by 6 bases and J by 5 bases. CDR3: CASRDLGGDQPQDTQYF. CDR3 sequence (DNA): TGTGCCAGTAGGGACCTCGGGGGGGACCAACCTCAAGATACGCAGTATTTT.

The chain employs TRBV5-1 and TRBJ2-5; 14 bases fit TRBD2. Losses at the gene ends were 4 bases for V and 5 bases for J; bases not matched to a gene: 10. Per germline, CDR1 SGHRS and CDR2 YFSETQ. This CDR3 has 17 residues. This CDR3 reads CASSPRLAGGPEETQYF. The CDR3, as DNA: TGCGCCAGCAGCCCGCGACTAGCGGGAGGGCCGGAGGAGACCCAGTACTTC.

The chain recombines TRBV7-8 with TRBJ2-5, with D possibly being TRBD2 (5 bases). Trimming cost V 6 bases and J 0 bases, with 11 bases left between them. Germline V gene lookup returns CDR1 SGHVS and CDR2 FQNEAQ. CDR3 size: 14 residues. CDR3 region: CASRWRANQETQYF. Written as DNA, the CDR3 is TGTGCCAGCAGATGGCGGGCCAACCAAGAGACCCAGTACTTC.

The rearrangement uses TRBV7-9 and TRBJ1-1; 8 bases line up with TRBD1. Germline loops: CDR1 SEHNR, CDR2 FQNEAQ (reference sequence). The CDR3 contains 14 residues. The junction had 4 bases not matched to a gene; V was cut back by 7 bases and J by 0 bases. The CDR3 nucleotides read TGTGCCAGCATTCAGGGGGCTATGAACACTGAAGCTTTCTTT. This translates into CASIQGAMNTEAFF.

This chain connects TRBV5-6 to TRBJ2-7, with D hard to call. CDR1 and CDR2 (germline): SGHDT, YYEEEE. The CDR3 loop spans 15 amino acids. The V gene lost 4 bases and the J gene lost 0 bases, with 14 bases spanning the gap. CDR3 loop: CASSPQFPSSYEQYF. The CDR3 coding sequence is TGTGCCAGCAGCCCCCAGTTTCCCAGCTCCTACGAGCAGTACTTC. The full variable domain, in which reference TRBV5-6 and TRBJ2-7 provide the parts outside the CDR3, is DAGVTQSPTHLIKTRGQQVTLRCSPKSGHDTVSWYQQALGQGPQFIFQYYEEEERQRGNFPDRFSGHQFPNYSSELNVNALLLGDSALYLCASSPQFPSSYEQYFGPGTRLTVT.

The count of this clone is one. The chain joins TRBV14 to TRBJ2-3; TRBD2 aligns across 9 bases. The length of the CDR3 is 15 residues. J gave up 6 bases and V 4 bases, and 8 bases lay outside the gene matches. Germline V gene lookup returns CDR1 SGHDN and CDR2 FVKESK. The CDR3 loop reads CASSPIAGVYDTQYF. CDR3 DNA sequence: TGTGCCAGCAGCCCTATAGCGGGAGTGTACGATACGCAGTATTTT. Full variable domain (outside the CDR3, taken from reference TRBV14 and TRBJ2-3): EAGVTQFPSHSVIEKGQTVTLRCDPISGHDNLYWYRRVMGKEIKFLLHFVKESKQDESGMPNNRFLAERTGGTYSTLKVQPAELEDSGVYFCASSPIAGVYDTQYFGPGTRLTVL.

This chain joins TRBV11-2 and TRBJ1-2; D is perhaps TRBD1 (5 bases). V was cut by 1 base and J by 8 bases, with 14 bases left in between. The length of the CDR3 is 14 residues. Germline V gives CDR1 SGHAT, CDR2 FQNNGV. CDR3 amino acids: CASSLVRQGGGYTF. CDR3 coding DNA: TGTGCCAGCAGCTTAGTACGGCAGGGAGGCGGCTACACCTTC.

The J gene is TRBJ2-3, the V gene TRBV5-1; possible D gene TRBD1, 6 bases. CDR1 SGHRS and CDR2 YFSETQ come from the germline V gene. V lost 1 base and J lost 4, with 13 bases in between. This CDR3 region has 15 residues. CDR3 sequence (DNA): TGCGCCAGCAGCTTGAAGGACAGAAGATCAGATACGCAGTATTTT. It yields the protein CASSLKDRRSDTQYF.

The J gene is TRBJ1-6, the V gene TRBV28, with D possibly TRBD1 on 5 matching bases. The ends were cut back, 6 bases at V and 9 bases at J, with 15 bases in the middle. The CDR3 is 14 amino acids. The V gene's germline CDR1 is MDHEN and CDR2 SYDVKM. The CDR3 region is CASRTGSGGSPLHF. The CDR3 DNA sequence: TGTGCCAGCAGAACGGGCTCGGGGGGTTCACCCCTCCACTTT.

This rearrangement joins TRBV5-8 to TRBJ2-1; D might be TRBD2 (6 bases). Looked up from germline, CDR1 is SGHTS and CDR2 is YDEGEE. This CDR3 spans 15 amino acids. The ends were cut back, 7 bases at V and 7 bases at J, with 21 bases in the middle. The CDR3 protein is CASCSPRDLRNEQFF. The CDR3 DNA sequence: TGTGCCAGCTGCTCCCCCCGGGACTTAAGGAATGAGCAGTTCTTC. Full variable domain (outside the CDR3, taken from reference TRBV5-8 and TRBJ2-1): EAGVTQSPTHLIKTRGQQATLRCSPISGHTSVYWYQQALGLGLQFLLWYDEGEERNRGNFPPRFSGRQFPNYSSELNVNALELEDSALYLCASCSPRDLRNEQFFGPGTRLTVL.

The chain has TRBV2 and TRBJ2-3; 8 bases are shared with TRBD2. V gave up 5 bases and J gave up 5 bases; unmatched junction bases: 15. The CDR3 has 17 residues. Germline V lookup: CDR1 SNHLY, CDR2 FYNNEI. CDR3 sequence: CASSRLREGRRRDTQYF. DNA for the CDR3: TGTGCCAGCAGTCGGCTCCGGGAGGGCAGGCGGAGAGATACGCAGTATTTT. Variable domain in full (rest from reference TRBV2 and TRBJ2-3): EPEVTQTPSHQVTQMGQEVILRCVPISNHLYFYWYRQILGQKVEFLVSFYNNEISEKSEIFDDQFSVERPDGSNFTLKIRSTKLEDSAMYFCASSRLREGRRRDTQYFGPGTRLTVL.

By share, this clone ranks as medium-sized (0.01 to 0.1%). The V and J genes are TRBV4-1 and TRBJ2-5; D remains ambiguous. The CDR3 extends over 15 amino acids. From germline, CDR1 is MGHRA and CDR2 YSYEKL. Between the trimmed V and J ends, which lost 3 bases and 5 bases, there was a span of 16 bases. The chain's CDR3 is CASSHESTSRETQYF. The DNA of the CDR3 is TGCGCCAGCAGCCATGAATCGACCTCTAGGGAGACCCAGTACTTC.

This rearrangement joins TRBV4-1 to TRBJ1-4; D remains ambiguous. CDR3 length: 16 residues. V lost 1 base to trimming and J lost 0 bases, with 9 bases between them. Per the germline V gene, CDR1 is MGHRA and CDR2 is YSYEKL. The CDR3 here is CASSQGVRTTNEKLFF. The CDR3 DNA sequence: TGCGCCAGCAGCCAAGGCGTCCGCACAACTAATGAAAAACTGTTTTTT.

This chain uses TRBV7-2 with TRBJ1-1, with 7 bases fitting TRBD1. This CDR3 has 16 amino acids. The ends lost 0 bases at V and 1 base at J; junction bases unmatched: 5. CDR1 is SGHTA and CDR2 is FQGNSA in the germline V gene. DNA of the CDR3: TGTGCCAGCAGCTTAGCTCCGGGACAGCCGAACACTGAAGCTTTCTTT. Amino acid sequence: CASSLAPGQPNTEAFF.

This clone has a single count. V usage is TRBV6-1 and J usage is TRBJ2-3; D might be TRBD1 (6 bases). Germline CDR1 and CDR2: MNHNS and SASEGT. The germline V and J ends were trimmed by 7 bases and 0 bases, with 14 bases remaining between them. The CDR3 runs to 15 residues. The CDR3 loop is CASNRDTGSTDTQYF. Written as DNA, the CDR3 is TGTGCCAGCAATCGGGACACTGGTAGCACAGATACGCAGTATTTT.

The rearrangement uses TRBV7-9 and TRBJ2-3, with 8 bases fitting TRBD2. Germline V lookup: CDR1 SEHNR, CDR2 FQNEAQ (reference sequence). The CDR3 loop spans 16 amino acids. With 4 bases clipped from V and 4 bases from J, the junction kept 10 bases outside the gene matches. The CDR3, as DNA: TGTGCCAGCAGCTCCAGTAGCGGGGAGTTCGCAGATACGCAGTATTTT. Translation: CASSSSSGEFADTQYF.

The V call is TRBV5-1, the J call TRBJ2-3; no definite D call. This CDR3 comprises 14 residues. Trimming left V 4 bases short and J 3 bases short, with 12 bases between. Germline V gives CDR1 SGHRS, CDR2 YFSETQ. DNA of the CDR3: TGCGCCAGCAGCCTCGGCAGGCCAACAGATACGCAGTATTTT. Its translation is CASSLGRPTDTQYF.

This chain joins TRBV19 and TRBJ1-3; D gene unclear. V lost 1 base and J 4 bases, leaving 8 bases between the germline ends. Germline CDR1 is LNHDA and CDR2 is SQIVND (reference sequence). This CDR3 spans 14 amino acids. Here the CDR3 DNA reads TGTGCCAGTAGTATAGGAGGGTTCGGAAACACCATATATTTT. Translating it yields CASSIGGFGNTIYF.

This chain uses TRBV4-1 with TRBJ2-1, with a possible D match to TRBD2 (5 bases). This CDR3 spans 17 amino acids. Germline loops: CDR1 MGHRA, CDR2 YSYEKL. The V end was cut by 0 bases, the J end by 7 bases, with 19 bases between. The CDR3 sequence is CASSQDGLEGEGNEQFF. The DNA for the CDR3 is TGCGCCAGCAGCCAAGATGGGCTTGAGGGAGAAGGTAATGAGCAGTTCTTC.

This CDR3 is CASSVGGTGANVLTF. CDR3 DNA sequence: TGTGCCAGCAGCGTTGGAGGGACTGGGGCCAACGTCCTGACTTTC. The chain links TRBV9 to TRBJ2-6, with D perhaps matching TRBD2 (6 bases). The CDR3 contains 15 residues. Trimming took 2 bases from V and 2 from J, leaving 8 bases between them. From germline, CDR1 is SGDLS and CDR2 YYNGEE.

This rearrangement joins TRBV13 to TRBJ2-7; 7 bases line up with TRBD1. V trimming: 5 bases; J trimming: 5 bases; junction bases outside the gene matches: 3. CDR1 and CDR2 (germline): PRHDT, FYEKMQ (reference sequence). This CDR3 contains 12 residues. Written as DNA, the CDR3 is TGTGCCAGCAGCCCGACAGGGAACGAGCAGTACTTC. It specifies CASSPTGNEQYF. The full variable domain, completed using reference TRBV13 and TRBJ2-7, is AAGVIQSPRHLIKEKRETATLKCYPIPRHDTVYWYQQGPGQDPQFLISFYEKMQSDKGSIPDRFSAQQFSDYHSELNMSSLELGDSALYFCASSPTGNEQYFGPGTRLTVT.

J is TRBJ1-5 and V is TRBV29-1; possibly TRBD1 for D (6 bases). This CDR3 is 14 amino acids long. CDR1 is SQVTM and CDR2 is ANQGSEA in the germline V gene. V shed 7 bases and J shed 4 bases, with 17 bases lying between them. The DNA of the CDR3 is TGCAGCGCCGGAGACACAGGGATAAATCAGCCCCAGCATTTT. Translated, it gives CSAGDTGINQPQHF. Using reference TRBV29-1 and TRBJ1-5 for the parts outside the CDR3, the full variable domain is SAVISQKPSRDICQRGTSLTIQCQVDSQVTMMFWYRQQPGQSLTLIATANQGSEATYESGFVIDKFPISRPNLTFSTLTVSNMSPEDSSIYLCSAGDTGINQPQHFGDGTRLSIL.

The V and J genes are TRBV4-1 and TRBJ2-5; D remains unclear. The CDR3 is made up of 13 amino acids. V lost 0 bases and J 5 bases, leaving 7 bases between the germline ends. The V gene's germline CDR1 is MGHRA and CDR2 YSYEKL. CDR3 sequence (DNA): TGCGCCAGCAGCCAAGATTCACGGGAGACCCAGTACTTC. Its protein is CASSQDSRETQYF.

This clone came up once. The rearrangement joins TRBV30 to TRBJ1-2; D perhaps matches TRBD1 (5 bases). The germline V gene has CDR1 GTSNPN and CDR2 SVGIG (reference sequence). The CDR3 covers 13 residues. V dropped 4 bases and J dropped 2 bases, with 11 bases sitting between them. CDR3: CAWTREDNYGYTF. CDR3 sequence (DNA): TGTGCCTGGACCAGGGAGGACAACTATGGCTACACCTTC.

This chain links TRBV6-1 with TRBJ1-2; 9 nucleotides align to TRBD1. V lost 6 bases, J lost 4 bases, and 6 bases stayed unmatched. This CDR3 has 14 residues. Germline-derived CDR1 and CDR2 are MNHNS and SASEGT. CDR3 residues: CASSPQGALYGYTF. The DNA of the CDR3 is TGTGCCAGCAGCCCACAGGGGGCTCTCTATGGCTACACCTTC.

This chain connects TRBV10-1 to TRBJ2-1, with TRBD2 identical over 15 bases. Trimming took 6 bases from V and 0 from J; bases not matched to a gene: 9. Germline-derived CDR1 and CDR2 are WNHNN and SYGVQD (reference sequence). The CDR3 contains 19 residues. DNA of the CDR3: TGCGCCAGCAGAGATGGGACTAGCGGGGGGCGGAGCTCCTACAATGAGCAGTTCTTC. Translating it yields CASRDGTSGGRSSYNEQFF.

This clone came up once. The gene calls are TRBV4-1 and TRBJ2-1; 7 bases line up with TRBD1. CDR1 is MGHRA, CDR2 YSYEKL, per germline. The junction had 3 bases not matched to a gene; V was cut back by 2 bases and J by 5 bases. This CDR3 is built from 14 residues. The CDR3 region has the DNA TGCGCCAGCAGCCAACAGGGGGTTAACAATGAGCAGTTCTTC. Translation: CASSQQGVNNEQFF.

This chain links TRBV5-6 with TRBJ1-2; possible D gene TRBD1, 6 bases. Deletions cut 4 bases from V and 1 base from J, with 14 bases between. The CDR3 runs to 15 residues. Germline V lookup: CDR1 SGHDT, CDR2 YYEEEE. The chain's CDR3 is CASSRPQGLNYGYTF. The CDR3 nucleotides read TGTGCCAGCAGCCGCCCTCAGGGGCTTAACTATGGCTACACCTTC.